Listed here are 7 T cell receptor beta chains from one sample, sequenced in a study of STAT5B mutations in CD4+ large granular lymphocyte leukemia. Clones were sequenced by immunoSEQ multiplex PCR, and TCRdb holds only the in-frame ones, with some missing. The sample contains 23,000 or so clones, about 80% of which appear only once. Sequencing was done on a sample of CD4+ T cells from blood buffy coats. The receptors here all came from a human donor in good health.

The chain has TRBV6-5 and TRBJ2-1; TRBD1 or TRBD2 may be the D gene (5 bases each). The CDR3 is 14 residues long. CDR1 is MNHEY, CDR2 SVGAGI, per germline. V lost 2 bases to trimming and J lost 5 bases, with 10 bases between them. CDR3 protein: CASSYPGTDNEQFF. The CDR3 coding sequence is TGTGCCAGCAGTTACCCCGGGACCGACAATGAGCAGTTCTTC.

The CDR3 DNA reads as TGCGCCAGCAGTGAGCCAAATGGCGGCGTCCCGAGCTCCTACAATGAGCAGTTCTTC. It specifies CASSEPNGGVPSSYNEQFF. The rearrangement joins TRBV10-1 to TRBJ2-1; D uncertain. The CDR3 is 19 amino acids. Germline values: CDR1 WNHNN, CDR2 SYGVQD (reference sequence). The V and J ends lost 2 bases and 0 bases respectively, with 20 bases between them.

The V call is TRBV11-3, the J call TRBJ2-1, with no clear D. Germline V gives CDR1 SGHNT, CDR2 YENEEA. This CDR3 has 14 amino acids. Trimming pared 2 bases from V and 3 bases from J, leaving 8 bases between. Here the CDR3 reads CASSLNLNYNEQFF. The CDR3 nucleotides read TGTGCCAGCAGCTTAAATCTAAACTACAATGAGCAGTTCTTC.

The chain joins TRBV28 to TRBJ2-4; D is perhaps TRBD2 (5 bases). Germline lookup yields CDR1 MDHEN and CDR2 SYDVKM. This CDR3 region has 12 residues. Trimming stripped 6 bases from V and 7 bases from J, with 10 bases between. CDR3: CASSIRRNIQYF. The CDR3 DNA is TGTGCCAGCAGCATCCGGAGGAACATTCAGTACTTC.

The gene calls are TRBV6-5 and TRBJ2-7; D is unclear. The germline CDR1 and CDR2 sequences are MNHEY and SVGAGI. The CDR3 covers 14 residues. Trimming took 4 bases from V and 0 from J, leaving 10 bases between them. The CDR3 reads CASSSSNPSYEQYF. In nucleotides, the CDR3 is TGTGCCAGCAGTTCCTCCAATCCCTCCTACGAGCAGTACTTC.

The chain is built from TRBV19 and TRBJ2-1, with 15 bases matching TRBD2. There are 18 residues in the CDR3. Germline CDR1 and CDR2: LNHDA and SQIVND (reference sequence). The trim removed 3 bases at V and 3 bases at J, leaving 6 bases unmatched. The CDR3 DNA follows: TGTGCCAGTAGTATCATAGGACTAGCGGGAGGGGTCTACAATGAGCAGTTCTTC. This encodes CASSIIGLAGGVYNEQFF. Variable domain in full (rest from reference TRBV19 and TRBJ2-1): DGGITQSPKYLFRKEGQNVTLSCEQNLNHDAMYWYRQDPGQGLRLIYYSQIVNDFQKGDIAEGYSVSREKKESFPLTVTSAQKNPTAFYLCASSIIGLAGGVYNEQFFGPGTRLTVL.

This clone was recorded a few times. The chain employs TRBV5-1 and TRBJ1-1; D not resolved. The CDR3 has 14 residues. Trimming removed 0 bases from V and 5 bases from J, with 11 bases in between. Germline lookup yields CDR1 SGHRS and CDR2 YFSETQ. CDR3 nucleotide sequence: TGCGCCAGCAGCTTGGCTGGGAGCGGAACTGAAGCTTTCTTT. Amino acids: CASSLAGSGTEAFF. The whole variable domain, filled in from reference TRBV5-1 and TRBJ1-1, reads KAGVTQTPRYLIKTRGQQVTLSCSPISGHRSVSWYQQTPGQGLQFLFEYFSETQRNKGNFPGRFSGRQFSNSRSEMNVSTLELGDSALYLCASSLAGSGTEAFFGQGTRLTVV.